This passage covers 16 T cell receptor beta chains from one sample sequenced in a study of cytomegalovirus exposure and HLA in healthy donors. PCR involved 60 Vbeta and 13 Jbeta primers. Measured with immunoSEQ multiplex PCR; TCRdb has only the in-frame clones, and not every one. The specimen's table records under 200,000 clones. Sample: PBMCs. These receptors all stem from a man younger than 45 in good health and CMV-seronegative.

The CDR3 sequence is CASSQPQGYNSPLHF. Here the CDR3 DNA reads TGTGCCAGCAGCCAACCACAGGGGTATAATTCACCCCTCCACTTT. J is TRBJ1-6 and V is TRBV4-2; 7 nucleotides match TRBD1. CDR3 length equals 15 residues. CDR1 and CDR2 from the germline V gene are LGHNA and YNFKEQ. V gave up 2 bases and J gave up 4 bases; unmatched junction bases: 2.

V is TRBV28 and J is TRBJ2-7; 9 positions agree with TRBD1. Germline assignment: CDR1 MDHEN and CDR2 SYDVKM. The CDR3 loop spans 15 amino acids. V dropped 6 bases and J dropped 6; count of bases not matched to a gene: 12. CDR3: CASRRAGQGTGEQYF. DNA of the CDR3: TGTGCCAGCAGGCGGGCGGGACAGGGCACCGGCGAGCAGTACTTC.

The V call is TRBV4-2, the J call TRBJ1-1, with D possibly TRBD1 on 6 matching bases. This CDR3 comprises 14 residues. V lost 2 bases and J lost 4, with 11 bases in between. Germline V gene data show CDR1 as LGHNA and CDR2 as YNFKEQ. CDR3 amino acids: CASSQRGGGTEAFF. Here the CDR3 DNA reads TGTGCCAGCAGCCAAAGGGGGGGAGGCACTGAAGCTTTCTTT.

The CDR3 is CASSPLGHQANTEAFF. DNA of the CDR3: TGTGCCAGCAGCCCGTTGGGGCACCAGGCGAACACTGAAGCTTTCTTT. The V and J genes are TRBV11-3 and TRBJ1-1; D may be TRBD1 (5 bases). The V gene lost 5 bases and the J gene lost 1 base, with 17 bases spanning the gap. The germline gives CDR1 SGHNT, CDR2 YENEEA. CDR3 length: 16 amino acids.

The chain uses TRBV9 and TRBJ1-1, with D maybe TRBD1 (6 bases). Trimming removed 3 bases at V and 3 bases at J, with 9 bases between. CDR1 and CDR2 from the germline V gene are SGDLS and YYNGEE. The CDR3 consists of 13 residues. CDR3 sequence: CASSGTDYTEAFF. The CDR3 DNA reads as TGTGCCAGCAGCGGGACAGATTACACTGAAGCTTTCTTT. Variable domain in full (rest from reference TRBV9 and TRBJ1-1): DSGVTQTPKHLITATGQRVTLRCSPRSGDLSVYWYQQSLDQGLQFLIQYYNGEERAKGNILERFSAQQFPDLHSELNLSSLELGDSALYFCASSGTDYTEAFFGQGTRLTVV.

The J gene is TRBJ2-4, the V gene TRBV5-1; D is perhaps TRBD2 (5 bases). The CDR3 extends over 15 amino acids. The V end was cut by 0 bases, the J end by 5 bases, with 12 bases between. The V gene's germline CDR1 is SGHRS and CDR2 YFSETQ. CDR3 bases: TGCGCCAGCAGCTTGGCGGGCGGGTGGGAAAACATTCAGTACTTC. This encodes CASSLAGGWENIQYF.

The gene calls are TRBV18 and TRBJ2-7; the D is unclear. The ends were cut back, 4 bases at V and 3 bases at J, with 13 bases in the middle. CDR3 length equals 14 residues. CDR1 and CDR2 from the germline V gene are KGHSH and LQKENI. DNA for the CDR3: TGTGCCAGCTCACTTCAGAGGCAGTTCTACGAGCAGTACTTC. Its translation: CASSLQRQFYEQYF.

A remark on this clone: At the DNA level, this CDR3 is encoded by other sequences in the same sample as well. This chain links TRBV14 with TRBJ1-3; D unclear. This CDR3 spans 14 amino acids. Germline lookup yields CDR1 SGHDN and CDR2 FVKESK. V was cut by 2 bases and J by 1 base, with 6 bases left in between. The CDR3 here is CASSQQASGNTIYF. The DNA for the CDR3 is TGTGCCAGCAGCCAACAAGCTTCTGGAAACACCATATATTTT.

V is TRBV7-2 and J is TRBJ1-6, with D unresolved. Trimming cost V 5 bases and J 10 bases, with 21 bases left between them. Germline assignment: CDR1 SGHTA and CDR2 FQGNSA. This CDR3 is built from 16 residues. The CDR3 nucleotides read TGTGCCAGCAGCCCGACCGGTGAGGGCTTAGGGTCACCCCTCCACTTT. Protein: CASSPTGEGLGSPLHF.

This sequence joins TRBV6-5 and TRBJ1-2; 7 bases are a match to TRBD1. This CDR3 contains 13 residues. With 6 bases clipped from V and 10 bases from J, the junction kept 11 bases outside the gene matches. Germline V gene sequence: CDR1 MNHEY, CDR2 SVGAGI. CDR3 in amino acids: CASRAGQELIYTF. The CDR3 coding sequence is TGTGCCAGCAGGGCCGGACAGGAACTCATCTACACCTTC.

J is TRBJ2-7 and V is TRBV7-9, with TRBD1 matching over 8 bases. The germline gives CDR1 SEHNR, CDR2 FQNEAQ (reference sequence). The CDR3 is made up of 13 amino acids. Trimming at V came to 3 bases and at J to 4 bases, leaving 2 bases not matched to a gene. The CDR3 sequence is CASSFRGLYEQYF. In nucleotides, the CDR3 is TGTGCCAGCAGCTTCAGGGGGCTATACGAGCAGTACTTC.

The V gene is TRBV19, the J gene TRBJ2-3, with a weak D call TRBD2 (7 bases). The CDR3 loop spans 16 amino acids. In germline, CDR1 is LNHDA, CDR2 SQIVND (reference sequence). The ends were cut back, 7 bases at V and 0 bases at J, with 17 bases in the middle. The CDR3 region is CASTNPRGPSTDTQYF. DNA of the CDR3: TGTGCCAGTACCAATCCGCGGGGGCCAAGCACAGATACGCAGTATTTT.

The chain combines TRBV5-4 with TRBJ2-3; tentatively, D is TRBD1 (6 bases). Trimming took off 2 bases at V and 0 bases at J, with 13 bases between the two ends. Per the germline V gene, CDR1 is SGHNT and CDR2 is YYREEE (reference sequence). The CDR3 is made up of 16 amino acids. Here the CDR3 reads CASSFPGHASTDTQYF. CDR3 sequence (DNA): TGTGCCAGCAGCTTCCCGGGACATGCGAGCACAGATACGCAGTATTTT. The whole variable domain, remainder taken from reference TRBV5-4 and TRBJ2-3, is ETGVTQSPTHLIKTRGQQVTLRCSSQSGHNTVSWYQQALGQGPQFIFQYYREEENGRGNFPPRFSGLQFPNYSSELNVNALELDDSALYLCASSFPGHASTDTQYFGPGTRLTVL.

The chain carries TRBV2 and TRBJ1-4; tentative D call: TRBD1 (6 bases). Deletions cut 5 bases from V and 5 bases from J, with 12 bases between. CDR1 is SNHLY, CDR2 FYNNEI, per germline. The CDR3 is made up of 14 amino acids. CDR3 residues: CASSLGTLNEKLFF. The CDR3 DNA follows: TGTGCCAGCAGTCTCGGGACACTGAATGAAAAACTGTTTTTT.

Here the CDR3 reads CASSSQTRYTEAFF. The CDR3 bases are TGTGCCAGCAGTTCACAGACCCGGTACACTGAAGCTTTCTTT. V gene TRBV6-5 combines with J gene TRBJ1-1; D unclear. The CDR3 has 14 residues. The V gene's germline CDR1 is MNHEY and CDR2 SVGAGI. V was trimmed by 4 bases and J by 3 bases, leaving 12 bases between them.

V and J are TRBV11-2 and TRBJ2-3; TRBD2 matches at 9 bases. Germline V gives CDR1 SGHAT, CDR2 FQNNGV. This CDR3 has 16 amino acids. V was pared by 5 bases and J by 2 bases, with 8 bases of the junction left unmatched. In DNA form, the CDR3 reads TGTGCCAGCAGCGCCGGGAGCGGGGGGACCACAGATACGCAGTATTTT. Translating gives CASSAGSGGTTDTQYF.